This T cell receptor (beta chain) derives from a study of CD8+CD57+ T cells in acquired aplastic anemia. With respect to this clonotype: The antigen is undetermined.

Genomic DNA, the template, was used for profiling of the TCR beta VDJ and CDR3. TCRdb recomputed calls from the reads with MiXCR, one row per CDR3 protein. This table holds under 350,000 distinct CDR3 sequences, 55% to 60% found once. CDR3 length equals 13 residues. CDR1 is DFQATT and CDR2 is SNEGSKA in the germline V gene (reference sequence). V dropped 0 bases and J dropped 7 bases, with 13 bases sitting between them. Overall study results and limits: It was found that about 31 CD8+ CDR3 sequences were shared between patients and controls.

Input material: sorted CD4+, CD8+, or CD8+CD57+ T cells (not recorded which) from PBMCs. The sequence was obtained from a human donor with severe aplastic anemia or a healthy control (not recorded which). The V and J genes are TRBV20-1 and TRBJ2-7; D gene uncertain. The CDR3 sequence: CSARDPTTGEQYF. The CDR3 DNA sequence: TGCAGTGCTAGAGATCCCACAACCGGGGAGCAGTACTTC.